This T cell receptor (beta chain) appears in the sequencing data of a study of shared clonotypes between healthy human individuals. Sorted subsets were amplified in replicate PCRs using about 210 ng DNA, approximately 30,000 T cell genomes. The repertoire was sequenced with immunoSEQ multiplex PCR; TCRdb's copy has only in-frame clones and lacks some. This sample yields hundreds of thousands of clones, of which approximately 96% are seen a single time; approximately 0.12% belongs to the top ten. Germline loops: CDR1 MDHEN, CDR2 SYDVKM. The CDR3 runs 15 residues. V gave up 3 bases and J gave up 1 base, with 11 bases separating them. Naive-designated CD8 cells lacked CD45RO, were positively enriched for CCR7, and omitted terminally differentiated effector memory CD45RA+ cells. About this clone: Its antigen is not identified.

Study-level results: The study found lower generation probabilities in non-shared clonotypes than in those shared by all four donors.

The chain uses TRBV28 and TRBJ2-3; the D call may be TRBD1 or TRBD2 (5 bases each). The sequenced sample consisted of naive CD8+ T cells sorted from blood. This receptor was identified in a woman under 40 in good health. CDR3 protein: CASSLGQGGTDTQYF. The CDR3, as DNA: TGTGCCAGCAGTTTGGGGCAGGGAGGCACAGATACGCAGTATTTT. The full variable domain, rest sourced from reference TRBV28 and TRBJ2-3, is DVKVTQSSRYLVKRTGEKVFLECVQDMDHENMFWYRQDPGLGLRLIYFSYDVKMKEKGDIPEGYSVSREKKERFSLILESASTNQTSMYLCASSLGQGGTDTQYFGPGTRLTVL.